The present T cell receptor beta chain was sequenced within a study of Ad26.COV2.S vaccination and SARS-CoV-2 variants. Treatment meaning: approximately 18 received Ad26.COV2.S at low or high dose, single or two shots; about five received placebo; per-sample allocation not given. Samples analyzed were those drawn on day 63 after the first vaccine or placebo injection. The germline CDR1 and CDR2 sequences are LNHDA and SQIVND (reference sequence). This CDR3 is 14 amino acids long. Germline trimming cut 9 bases from V and 8 bases from J; bases unmatched to any gene: 8. This clone showed up just once. Assay: immunoSEQ multiplex PCR; the TCRdb copy retains only in-frame clones and omits some. This table holds about 250,000 clones, around nine tenths found once.

The rearrangement joins TRBV19 to TRBJ2-1; TRBD2 aligns across 12 bases. Specimen: peripheral blood, collected in a trial of Ad26.COV2.S vaccine versus placebo. This sequence originates from a person aged 18 to 65 who received the Ad26.COV2.S COVID-19 vaccine or a placebo. CDR3 DNA: TGTGCCAGCGCGGCACTAGCGGGAGGCTATGAGCAGTTCTTC. It yields the protein CASAALAGGYEQFF. The variable domain in full, completed from reference TRBV19 and TRBJ2-1, reads DGGITQSPKYLFRKEGQNVTLSCEQNLNHDAMYWYRQDPGQGLRLIYYSQIVNDFQKGDIAEGYSVSREKKESFPLTVTSAQKNPTAFYLCASAALAGGYEQFFGPGTRLTVL.